The subject of this entry is one T cell receptor (beta chain). No antigen is known for it. The CDR3 covers 13 residues. Germline V gene sequence: CDR1 SGHAT, CDR2 FQNNGV. V lost 0 bases to trimming and J lost 7 bases, with 10 bases between them. The method was immunoSEQ multiplex PCR; TCRdb's version includes in-frame clones alone and lacks a portion of them. The sample contains roughly 680,000 clones, about two thirds of which appear only once. There were only Caucasian adults among the donors, and all lived in Nashville, Tennessee. The sample originates from a study of shared clonotypes between healthy human individuals. Notes on the study in general: It was the few donors that limited the genetic and exposure-history diversity represented. Non-shared clonotypes had lower generation probabilities than clonotypes shared by all four sorted-subset donors.

This chain joins TRBV11-2 and TRBJ2-7; no firm D call. The TCR comes from a woman in her 30s in good health. The sequenced material came from memory CD4+ T cells sorted from blood. As for subset: CD45RA-negative fraction. CDR3 protein: CASSLDSLLEQYF. CDR3 DNA sequence: TGTGCCAGCAGCTTAGATTCTTTGCTGGAGCAGTACTTC.